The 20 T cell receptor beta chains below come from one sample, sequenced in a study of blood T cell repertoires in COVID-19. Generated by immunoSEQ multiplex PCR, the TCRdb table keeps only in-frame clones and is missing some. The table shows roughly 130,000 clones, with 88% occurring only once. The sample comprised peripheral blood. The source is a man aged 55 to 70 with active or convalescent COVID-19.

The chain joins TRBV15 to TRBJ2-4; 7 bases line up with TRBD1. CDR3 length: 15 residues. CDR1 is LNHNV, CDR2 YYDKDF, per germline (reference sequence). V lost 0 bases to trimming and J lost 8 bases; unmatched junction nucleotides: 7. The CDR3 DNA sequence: TGTGCCACCAGCAGAGATAGACAGGGTTTAGACATTCAGTACTTC. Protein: CATSRDRQGLDIQYF.

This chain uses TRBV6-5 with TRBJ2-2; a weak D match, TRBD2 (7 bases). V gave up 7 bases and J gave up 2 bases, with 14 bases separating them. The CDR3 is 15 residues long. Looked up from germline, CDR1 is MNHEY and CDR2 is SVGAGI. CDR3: CASTPGGRNTGELFF. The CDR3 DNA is TGTGCCAGCACCCCGGGGGGCCGAAACACCGGGGAGCTGTTTTTT.

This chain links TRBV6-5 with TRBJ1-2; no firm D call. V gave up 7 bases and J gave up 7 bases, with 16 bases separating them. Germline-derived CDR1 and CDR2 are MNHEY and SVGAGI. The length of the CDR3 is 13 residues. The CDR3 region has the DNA TGTGCCAGCATTGCGGGCGGGAATGGTGGCTACACCTTC. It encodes CASIAGGNGGYTF.

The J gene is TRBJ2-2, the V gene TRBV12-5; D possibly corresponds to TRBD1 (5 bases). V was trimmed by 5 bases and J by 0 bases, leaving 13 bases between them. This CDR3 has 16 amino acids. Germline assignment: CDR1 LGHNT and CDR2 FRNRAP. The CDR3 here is CASGPGGASNTGELFF. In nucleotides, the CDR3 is TGTGCTAGTGGTCCGGGTGGGGCCTCGAACACCGGGGAGCTGTTTTTT.

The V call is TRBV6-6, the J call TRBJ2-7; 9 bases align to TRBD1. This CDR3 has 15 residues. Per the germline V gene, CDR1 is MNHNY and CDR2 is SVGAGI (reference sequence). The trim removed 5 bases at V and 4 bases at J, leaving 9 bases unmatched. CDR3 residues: CASSDAGTGRYEQYF. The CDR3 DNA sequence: TGTGCCAGCAGTGATGCCGGGACAGGGAGATACGAGCAGTACTTC.

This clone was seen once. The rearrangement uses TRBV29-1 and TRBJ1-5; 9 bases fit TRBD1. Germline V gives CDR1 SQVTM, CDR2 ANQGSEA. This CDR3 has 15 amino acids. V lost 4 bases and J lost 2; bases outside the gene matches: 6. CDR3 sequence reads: CSVATGGRGNQPQHF. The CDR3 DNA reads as TGCAGCGTTGCTACAGGGGGCCGGGGCAATCAGCCCCAGCATTTT.

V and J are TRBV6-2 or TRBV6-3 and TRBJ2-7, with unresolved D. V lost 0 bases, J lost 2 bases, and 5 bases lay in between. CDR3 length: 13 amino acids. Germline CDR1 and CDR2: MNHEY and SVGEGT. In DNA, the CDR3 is TGTGCCAGCAGTTACTCAGCACCCTACGAGCAGTACTTC. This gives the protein CASSYSAPYEQYF.

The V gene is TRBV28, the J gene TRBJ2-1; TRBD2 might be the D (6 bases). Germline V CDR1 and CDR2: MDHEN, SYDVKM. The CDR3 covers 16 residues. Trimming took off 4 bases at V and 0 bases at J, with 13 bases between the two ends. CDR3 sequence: CASSSGLQSSYNEQFF. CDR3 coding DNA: TGTGCCAGCAGTTCGGGACTTCAGAGCTCCTACAATGAGCAGTTCTTC.

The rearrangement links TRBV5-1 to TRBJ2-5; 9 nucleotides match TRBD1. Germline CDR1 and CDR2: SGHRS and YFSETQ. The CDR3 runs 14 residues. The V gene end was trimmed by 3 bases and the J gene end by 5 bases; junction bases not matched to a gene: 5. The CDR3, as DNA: TGCGCCAGCAGCTCTAGGACAGGGGCCGAGACCCAGTACTTC. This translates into CASSSRTGAETQYF.

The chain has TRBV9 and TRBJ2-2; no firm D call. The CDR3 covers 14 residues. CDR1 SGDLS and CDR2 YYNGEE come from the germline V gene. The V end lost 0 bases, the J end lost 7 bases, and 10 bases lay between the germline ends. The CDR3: CASSVGWRGGELFF. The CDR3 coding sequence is TGTGCCAGCAGCGTAGGGTGGAGAGGCGGGGAGCTGTTTTTT.

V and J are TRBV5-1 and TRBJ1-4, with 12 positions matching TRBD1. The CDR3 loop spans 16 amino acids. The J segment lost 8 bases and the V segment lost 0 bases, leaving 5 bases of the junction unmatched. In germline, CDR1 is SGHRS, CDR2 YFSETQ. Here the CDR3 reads CASSLGDRGPGEKLFF. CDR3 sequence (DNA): TGCGCCAGCAGCTTGGGGGACAGGGGGCCCGGGGAAAAACTGTTTTTT.

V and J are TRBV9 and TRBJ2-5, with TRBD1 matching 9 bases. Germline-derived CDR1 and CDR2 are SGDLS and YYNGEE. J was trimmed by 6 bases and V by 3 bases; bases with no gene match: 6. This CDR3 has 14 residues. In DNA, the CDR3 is TGTGCCAGCAGCGCGACAGGGGGATTGCAGACCCAGTACTTC. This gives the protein CASSATGGLQTQYF.

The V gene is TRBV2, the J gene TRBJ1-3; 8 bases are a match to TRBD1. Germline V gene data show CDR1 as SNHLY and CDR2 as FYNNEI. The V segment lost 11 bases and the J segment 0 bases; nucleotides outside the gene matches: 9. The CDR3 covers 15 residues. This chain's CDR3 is CAWVQGAFSGNTIYF. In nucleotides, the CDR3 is TGTGCCTGGGTGCAGGGGGCCTTCTCTGGAAACACCATATATTTT.

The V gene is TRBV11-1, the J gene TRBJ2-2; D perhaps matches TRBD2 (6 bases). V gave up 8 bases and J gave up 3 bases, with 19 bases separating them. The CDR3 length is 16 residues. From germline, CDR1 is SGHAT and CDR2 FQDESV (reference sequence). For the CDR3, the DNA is TGTGCCAGCGGGCTGAAAGGAGGGTATGACACCGGGGAGCTGTTTTTT. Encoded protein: CASGLKGGYDTGELFF.

The CDR3 bases are TGTGCCAGCAGCTTGCAGTCAGCAGATACGCAGTATTTT. Its protein product is CASSLQSADTQYF. This chain joins TRBV5-4 and TRBJ2-3; the D is unclear. In germline, CDR1 is SGHNT, CDR2 YYREEE (reference sequence). The CDR3 totals 13 residues. Trimming pared 1 base from V and 4 bases from J, leaving 7 bases between.

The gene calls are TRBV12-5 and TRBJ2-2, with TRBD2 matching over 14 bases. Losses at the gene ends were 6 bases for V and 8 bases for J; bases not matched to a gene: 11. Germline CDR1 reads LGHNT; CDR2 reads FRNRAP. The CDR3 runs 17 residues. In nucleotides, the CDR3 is TGTGCTAGTGGCTCGACTAGCGGGAGGGCCAGCACGGGGGAGCTGTTTTTT. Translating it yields CASGSTSGRASTGELFF.

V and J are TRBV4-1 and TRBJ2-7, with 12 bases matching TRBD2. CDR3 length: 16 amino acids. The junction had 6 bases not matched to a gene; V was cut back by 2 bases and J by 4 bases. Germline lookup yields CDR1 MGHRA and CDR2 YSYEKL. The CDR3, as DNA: TGCGCCAGCAGCCAACCCACTAGCGGGAGGTGGTACGAGCAGTACTTC. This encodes CASSQPTSGRWYEQYF.

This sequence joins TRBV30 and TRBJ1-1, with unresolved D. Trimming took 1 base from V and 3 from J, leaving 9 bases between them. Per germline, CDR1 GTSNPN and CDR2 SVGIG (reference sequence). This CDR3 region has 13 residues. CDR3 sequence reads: CAWSARGDTEAFF. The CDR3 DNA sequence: TGTGCCTGGAGTGCGAGAGGTGACACTGAAGCTTTCTTT.

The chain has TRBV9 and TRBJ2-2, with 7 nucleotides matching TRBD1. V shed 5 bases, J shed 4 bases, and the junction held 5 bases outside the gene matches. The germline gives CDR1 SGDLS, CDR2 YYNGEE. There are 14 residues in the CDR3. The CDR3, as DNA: TGTGCCAGCAGGCAAGGGGGCGTCACCGGGGAGCTGTTTTTT. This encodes CASRQGGVTGELFF.

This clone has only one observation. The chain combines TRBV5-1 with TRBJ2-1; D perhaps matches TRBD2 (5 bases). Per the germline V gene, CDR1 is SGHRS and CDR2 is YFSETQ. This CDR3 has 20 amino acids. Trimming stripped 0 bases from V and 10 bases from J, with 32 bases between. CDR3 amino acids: CASSLGDTRSSLGGVFEQFF. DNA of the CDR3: TGCGCCAGCAGCTTGGGGGATACCCGGAGTTCCCTCGGAGGCGTATTCGAGCAGTTCTTC.